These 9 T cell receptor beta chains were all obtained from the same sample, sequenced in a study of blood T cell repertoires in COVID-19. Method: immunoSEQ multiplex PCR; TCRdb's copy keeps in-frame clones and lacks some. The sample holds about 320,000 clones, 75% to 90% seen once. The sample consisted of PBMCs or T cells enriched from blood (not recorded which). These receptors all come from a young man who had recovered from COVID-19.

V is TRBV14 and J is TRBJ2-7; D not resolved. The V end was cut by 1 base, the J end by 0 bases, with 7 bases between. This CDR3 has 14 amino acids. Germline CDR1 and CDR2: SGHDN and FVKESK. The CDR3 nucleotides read TGTGCCAGCAGCCAAGGTCTAGACTCCTACGAGCAGTACTTC. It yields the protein CASSQGLDSYEQYF.

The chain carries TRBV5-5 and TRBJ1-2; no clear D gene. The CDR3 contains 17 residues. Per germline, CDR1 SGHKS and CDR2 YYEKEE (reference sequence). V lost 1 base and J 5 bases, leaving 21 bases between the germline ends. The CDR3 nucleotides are TGTGCCAGCAGCTTGTTGGTACCCCCTAGCACACTTTATGGCTACACCTTC. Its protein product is CASSLLVPPSTLYGYTF.

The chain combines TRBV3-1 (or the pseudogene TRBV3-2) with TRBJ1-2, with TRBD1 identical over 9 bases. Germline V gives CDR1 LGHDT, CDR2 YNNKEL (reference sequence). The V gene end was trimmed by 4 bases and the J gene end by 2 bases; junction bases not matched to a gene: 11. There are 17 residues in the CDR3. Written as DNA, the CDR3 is TGTGCCAGCAGCCTTGAAACCGGGACAGGGTGGAACTATGGCTACACCTTC. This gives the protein CASSLETGTGWNYGYTF.

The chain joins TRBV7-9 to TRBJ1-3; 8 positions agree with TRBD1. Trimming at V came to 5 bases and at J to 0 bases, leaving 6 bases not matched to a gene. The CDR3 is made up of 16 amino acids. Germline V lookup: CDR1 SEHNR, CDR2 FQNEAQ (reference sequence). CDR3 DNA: TGTGCCAGCAGCAGCCTGGACAGGGTCTCTGGAAACACCATATATTTT. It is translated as CASSSLDRVSGNTIYF.

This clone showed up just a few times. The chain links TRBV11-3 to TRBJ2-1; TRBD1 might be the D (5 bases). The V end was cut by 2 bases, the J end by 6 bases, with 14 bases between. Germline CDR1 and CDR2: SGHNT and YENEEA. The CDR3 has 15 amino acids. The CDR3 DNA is TGTGCCAGCAGCTTAAGGGGAATCTCCGGCAATGAGCAGTTCTTC. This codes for CASSLRGISGNEQFF.

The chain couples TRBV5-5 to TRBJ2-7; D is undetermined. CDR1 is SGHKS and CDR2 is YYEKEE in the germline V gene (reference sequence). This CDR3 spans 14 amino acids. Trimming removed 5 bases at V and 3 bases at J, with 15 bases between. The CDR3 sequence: CASRVWVGVYEQYF. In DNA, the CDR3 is TGTGCCAGCAGGGTTTGGGTGGGCGTCTACGAGCAGTACTTC.

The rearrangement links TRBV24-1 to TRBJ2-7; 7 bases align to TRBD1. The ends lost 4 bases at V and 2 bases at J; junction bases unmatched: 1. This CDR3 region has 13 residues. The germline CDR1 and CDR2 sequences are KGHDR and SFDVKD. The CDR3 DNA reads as TGTGCCACCAGTGACGGACAGGCCTACGAGCAGTACTTC. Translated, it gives CATSDGQAYEQYF.

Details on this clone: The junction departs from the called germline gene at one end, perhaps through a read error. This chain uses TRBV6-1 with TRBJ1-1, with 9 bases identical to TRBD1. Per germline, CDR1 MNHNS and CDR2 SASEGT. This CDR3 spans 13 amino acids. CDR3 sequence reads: CASGDRGWTEAFF. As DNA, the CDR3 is TGTGCCAGCGGTGACAGGGGGTGGACTGAAGCTTTCTTT.

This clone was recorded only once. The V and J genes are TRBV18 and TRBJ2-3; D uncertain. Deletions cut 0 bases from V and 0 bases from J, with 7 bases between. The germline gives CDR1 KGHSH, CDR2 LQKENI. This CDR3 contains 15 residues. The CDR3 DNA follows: TGTGCCAGCTCACCACCGAACTACAGCACAGATACGCAGTATTTT. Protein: CASSPPNYSTDTQYF.